These 12 T cell receptor beta chains came from one sample sequenced in a study of Graves' ophthalmopathy and Graves' hyperthyroidism. Researchers took RNA transcripts and amplified TCR beta CDR3 regions from them. The first round was an RT-PCR with HTBI primers, and the second round was a multiplex PCR. TCRdb reprocessed the multiplex PCR reads with MiXCR, giving one entry per CDR3 protein. The top ten hold approximately 7% of the sample, which has hundreds of thousands of distinct CDR3 sequences, over 20% seen once. Material for sequencing was peripheral blood. These receptors were obtained from a woman aged 18-35 years with stable Graves' hyperthyroidism. Some clones in this sample may be carry-over from other donors' samples.

V and J are TRBV7-2 and TRBJ1-3; D remains unclear. V was clipped by 2 bases and J by 9 bases, with 11 bases between them. The CDR3 extends over 13 amino acids. From germline, CDR1 is SGHTA and CDR2 FQGNSA. Here the CDR3 DNA reads TGTGCCAGCAGCTTAACAGTTCTTGGCACCATATATTTT. Translating it yields CASSLTVLGTIYF.

The sample holds many counts of this clonotype. The chain carries TRBV20-1 and TRBJ2-4; the match to TRBD2 covers 8 bases. V trimming: 3 bases; J trimming: 0 bases; junction bases outside the gene matches: 4. Germline assignment: CDR1 DFQATT and CDR2 SNEGSKA (reference sequence). The CDR3 is 15 amino acids. The CDR3 DNA sequence: TGCAGTGCTAGTATAGCGGGGCTAGCCAAAAACATTCAGTACTTC. Translation gives CSASIAGLAKNIQYF.

The chain is built from TRBV20-1 and TRBJ1-2, with a weak D call TRBD1 (5 bases). Trimming removed 5 bases at V and 1 base at J, with 17 bases between. The germline V gene encodes CDR1 DFQATT and CDR2 SNEGSKA (reference sequence). This CDR3 spans 15 amino acids. CDR3 DNA: TGCAGTGCTCCAAATAGGGACGGCTTTAACTATGGCTACACCTTC. This sequence encodes CSAPNRDGFNYGYTF.

The chain links TRBV20-1 to TRBJ1-1, with 11 nucleotides matching TRBD1. With 7 bases clipped from V and 2 bases from J, the junction kept 15 bases outside the gene matches. The CDR3 runs to 17 residues. In germline, CDR1 is DFQATT, CDR2 SNEGSKA (reference sequence). CDR3 amino acids: CSVHRDRGSLLNTEAFF. CDR3 nucleotide sequence: TGCAGTGTGCACCGGGACAGGGGGTCTTTGTTAAACACTGAAGCTTTCTTT.

Remarks on this clonotype: The junction departs from the called germline gene at one end, perhaps through a read error. This chain joins TRBV20-1 and TRBJ1-1; D uncertain. In germline, CDR1 is DFQATT, CDR2 SNEGSKA (reference sequence). There are 14 residues in the CDR3. The CDR3 region has the DNA TGCAGTGCTGCTGACGACGTGGCGAACACTGATGCTTTCTTT. Its translation: CSAADDVANTDAFF.

The chain recombines TRBV19 with TRBJ1-1, with unresolved D. Germline V gene sequence: CDR1 LNHDA, CDR2 SQIVND (reference sequence). The CDR3 has 11 residues. CDR3: CATVGGPEAFF. The CDR3 nucleotides are TGTGCAACCGTGGGAGGACCTGAAGCTTTCTTT. The whole variable domain, remainder taken from reference TRBV19 and TRBJ1-1, is DGGITQSPKYLFRKEGQNVTLSCEQNLNHDAMYWYRQDPGQGLRLIYYSQIVNDFQKGDIAEGYSVSREKKESFPLTVTSAQKNPTAFYLCATVGGPEAFFGQGTRLTVV.

This clonotype came up a few times. The chain has TRBV11-2 and TRBJ1-2; 9 bases match TRBD1. Unmatched junction bases numbered 7, after V lost 6 bases and J lost 2 bases. The germline V gene encodes CDR1 SGHAT and CDR2 FQNNGV. This CDR3 has 15 amino acids. CDR3 sequence: CASRTHRGLNYGYTF. The DNA of the CDR3 is TGTGCCAGCAGAACTCACAGGGGGCTGAACTATGGCTACACCTTC.

This clonotype appeared many times. This rearrangement joins TRBV12-3 or TRBV12-4 to TRBJ2-5, with D unclear. CDR3 length: 12 residues. Trimming took off 3 bases at V and 5 bases at J, with 7 bases between the two ends. CDR3 DNA: TGTGCCAGCAGTTTTCAGGAGGAGACCCAGTACTTC. Its protein product is CASSFQEETQYF.

This clonotype was picked up a small number of times. A much larger clone differs by one base, so this may be a read error. The conserved closing phenylalanine or tryptophan is absent in this CDR3, likely reflecting a read error. The chain carries TRBV7-9 and TRBJ1-1; D remains ambiguous. The V end was cut by 3 bases, the J end by 6 bases, with 8 bases between. The CDR3 runs 12 residues. In germline, CDR1 is SEHNR, CDR2 FQNEAQ (reference sequence). Here the CDR3 reads CASSFGLAEAFV. The CDR3 DNA reads as TGTGCCAGCAGCTTTGGGCTGGCTGAAGCTTTCGTT.

This clonotype appeared once. J is TRBJ2-5 and V is TRBV10-3, with D hard to call. Germline values: CDR1 ENHRY, CDR2 SYGVKD. CDR3 size: 13 residues. Trimming pared 11 bases from V and 3 bases from J, leaving 16 bases between. CDR3 protein: CAAQRRMEETQYF. CDR3 DNA: TGTGCCGCCCAGAGGCGGATGGAAGAGACCCAGTACTTC.

The rearrangement joins TRBV5-5 to TRBJ2-7, with TRBD1 as a possible D gene (7 bases). V lost 0 bases to trimming and J lost 2 bases, with 12 bases between them. CDR1 is SGHKS, CDR2 YYEKEE, per germline (reference sequence). The CDR3 is 15 amino acids. CDR3 coding DNA: TGTGCCAGCAGCTTGGCTCAGGGGGAGGCCTACGAGCAGTACTTC. Its translation is CASSLAQGEAYEQYF.

DNA of the CDR3: TGCAGTGCCCAGAAGGGACAGGGAAACACCGGGGAGCTGTTTTTT. Translation gives CSAQKGQGNTGELFF. This chain uses TRBV20-1 with TRBJ2-2; 9 bases fit TRBD1. Germline V gene lookup returns CDR1 DFQATT and CDR2 SNEGSKA (reference sequence). This CDR3 has 15 amino acids. V dropped 6 bases and J dropped 2; count of bases not matched to a gene: 7.